This TCR beta chain was sequenced for a study of shared clonotypes between healthy human individuals. Negatively enriched CD4+ T cells were divided by CD45RA into naive and memory. As concerns this clone: Its antigen is as yet unknown.

Points from the study as a whole: Of the naive CD4 clonotypes, about 5% were shared across several donors.

When replicate PCRs were run on sorted subsets, they used 200 to 250 ng DNA, some 33,000 T cell genomes. Produced via immunoSEQ multiplex PCR; TCRdb's table is partial and in-frame only. The sample carries about 2.4 million clones, roughly 93% recorded once. The sequence came from a man younger than 35 in good health. Some clones in this sample may be carry-over from other donors' samples. The sample taken for sequencing was naive CD4+ T cells from PBMCs. The subset is: CD45RA+ positively selected.

The CDR3 DNA sequence: TGTGCCAGCAGTCTAGGCCATACGGAGCAGTTCTTC. Protein product: CASSLGHTEQFF. The rearrangement joins TRBV28 to TRBJ2-1; D gene unclear. The CDR3 sequence is 12 residues long. The germline gives CDR1 MDHEN, CDR2 SYDVKM. Trimming stripped 5 bases from V and 10 bases from J, with 12 bases between.